This TCR beta chain was captured in a study of cytomegalovirus exposure and HLA in healthy donors. Both 60 Vbeta primers and 13 Jbeta primers went into the PCR. Data came from immunoSEQ multiplex PCR; TCRdb stores just in-frame clones and leaves some out. The sample holds some 200,000 clones; about 89% are singletons and the top ten take around 1%. This CDR3 has 11 amino acids. V lost 5 bases and J 3 bases, leaving 5 bases between the germline ends. Germline-derived CDR1 and CDR2 are MNHEY and SVGAGI. V is TRBV6-5 and J is TRBJ2-7, with unresolved D. Sequences were obtained from PBMCs. The clonotype originates from a woman between 18 and 30 years old in good health and CMV-seronegative. The CDR3 loop is CASSEHYEQYF. The DNA of the CDR3 is TGTGCCAGCAGTGAACACTACGAGCAGTACTTC.